Shown below are 9 T cell receptor beta chains from a single sample sequenced in a study of T-cell reconstitution after alpha-beta-depleted transplantation in children. Unique molecular identifiers were incorporated during preparation of the TCRbeta library. TCRdb redid the calling of the PCR reads with MiXCR, one entry per CDR3 protein. The table lists approximately 300,000 distinct CDR3 sequences, approximately 10% of them singletons. This specimen was peripheral blood, taken 180 days after TCRalphabeta/CD19-depleted stem cell transplant. Every receptor here comes from a male patient under 10 years old who had a stem cell transplant for chronic granulomatous disease, so the T cells may come from the graft donor.

The table lists this clonotype with many counts. This chain connects TRBV3-1 to TRBJ1-2; D is undetermined. V lost 1 base to trimming and J lost 7 bases, with 10 bases between them. Looked up from germline, CDR1 is LGHDT and CDR2 is YNNKEL (reference sequence). CDR3 length: 13 residues. In nucleotides, the CDR3 is TGTGCCAGCAGCCAAGTCGCGCGGGGTGGCTACACCTTC. Protein: CASSQVARGGYTF.

This clonotype was found many times. The chain combines TRBV4-3 with TRBJ2-1, with 9 positions matching TRBD2. Germline CDR1 is LGHNA and CDR2 is YSLEER. The CDR3 loop spans 16 amino acids. J lost 8 bases, V lost 0 bases, and 8 bases had no gene match. The CDR3: CASSQEAGGSVYEQFF. The CDR3 DNA follows: TGCGCCAGCAGCCAAGAGGCGGGGGGGTCAGTGTATGAGCAGTTCTTC.

This clonotype was counted ten times or more. The chain couples TRBV10-3 to TRBJ2-5; D may be TRBD2 (5 bases). Trimming took 7 bases from V and 5 from J, leaving 20 bases between them. The CDR3 loop spans 15 amino acids. CDR1 is ENHRY and CDR2 is SYGVKD in the germline V gene. The CDR3 region has the DNA TGTGCCATCAAACCGGGATACGGGGTGGAGGAGACCCAGTACTTC. It is translated as CAIKPGYGVEETQYF.

As concerns this clonotype: A much larger clone differs from this one at a single base, so this may be a read error. Without the conserved terminal phenylalanine or tryptophan, this CDR3 likely stems from a read error. The rearrangement uses TRBV7-3 and TRBJ2-2; D gene ambiguous. CDR1 is SGHTA and CDR2 is FQGTGA in the germline V gene. CDR3 size: 16 residues. Trimming removed 4 bases at V and 1 base at J, with 13 bases between. The CDR3 sequence is CASSSSLGMNTGELFY. As DNA, the CDR3 is TGTGCCAGCAGCTCCTCATTGGGGATGAACACCGGGGAGCTGTTTTAT.

This clonotype has just a few counts. The genes are TRBV12-3 or TRBV12-4 and TRBJ2-1; 7 nucleotides match TRBD1. This CDR3 has 19 residues. V lost 10 bases and J lost 5; bases outside the gene matches: 26. CDR3 loop: CAISETRGRGAWGHNEQFF. DNA for the CDR3: TGTGCCATCTCCGAGACGAGGGGGCGCGGCGCATGGGGACACAATGAGCAGTTCTTC.

This clonotype was counted ten times or more. V usage is TRBV5-1 and J usage is TRBJ2-3; 12 nucleotides line up with TRBD2. Germline trimming cut 0 bases from V and 5 bases from J; bases unmatched to any gene: 7. Germline V CDR1 and CDR2: SGHRS, YFSETQ. This CDR3 has 17 residues. The CDR3 is CASSLETSGRMKDTQYF. The CDR3 DNA is TGCGCCAGCAGCTTGGAGACTAGCGGGAGAATGAAAGATACGCAGTATTTT.

In this sample, this clonotype turned up many times. This rearrangement joins TRBV14 to TRBJ2-7; D call uncertain. This CDR3 has 12 amino acids. CDR1 and CDR2 from the germline V gene are SGHDN and FVKESK. Trimming pared 4 bases from V and 6 bases from J, leaving 10 bases between. The CDR3 DNA reads TGTGCCAGCAGCCCGAGCCGGAGCGAGCAGTACTTC. Protein: CASSPSRSEQYF.

This clonotype was picked up many times. The rearrangement links TRBV10-2 to TRBJ2-7; possible D gene TRBD1, 6 bases. CDR1 WSHSY and CDR2 SAAADI come from the germline V gene. The CDR3 spans 13 residues. V was clipped by 3 bases and J by 3 bases, with 9 bases between them. As DNA, the CDR3 is TGCGCCAGCAGTGAACCAGGGGACTACGAGCAGTACTTC. Protein sequence: CASSEPGDYEQYF.

At least ten counts were recorded for this clonotype. This chain links TRBV12-3 or TRBV12-4 with TRBJ2-7; 7 bases are a match to TRBD2. Losses at the gene ends were 6 bases for V and 3 bases for J; bases not matched to a gene: 8. CDR3 length equals 14 residues. CDR3 region: CASRGGDQIYEQYF. The DNA for the CDR3 is TGTGCCAGCAGGGGAGGGGACCAAATCTACGAGCAGTACTTC.